The 3 T cell receptor beta chains below were found in one sample sequenced in a study of T cells after yellow fever vaccination (dated by TCRdb to between 2019 and 2020). The treatment or condition label, as the study defines it: live attenuated yellow fever vaccine strain. The library came from 5' RACE. Instrument on record: Illumina NovaSeq 6000. The raw public reads went through TCRdb reprocessing: fastp at Q25, MiXCR clone calling, in-frame beta chains kept. A single entry per CDR3 protein holds the most common genes and DNA from its merged rows. This sample gives 250,000 to 400,000 distinct CDR3 sequences in total; roughly 4% of them show up just once. Of the sample, around 23% is held by the ten largest clones. The sample in question was PBMCs, obtained 5 days after the yellow fever booster vaccination. These receptors all come from a man younger than 35 who received the YFV17D yellow fever vaccine.

The chain uses TRBV4-3 and TRBJ2-3, with D maybe TRBD1 (6 bases). V gave up 0 bases and J gave up 1 base, with 11 bases separating them. CDR3 length: 16 residues. The germline gives CDR1 LGHNA, CDR2 YSLEER. The CDR3 DNA is TGCGCCAGCAGCCAAGAGAACTACAGGGGCACAGATACGCAGTATTTT. Its translation: CASSQENYRGTDTQYF.

This clonotype was counted a few times. The chain has TRBV28 and TRBJ2-1; D is possibly TRBD1 (6 bases). Trimming stripped 1 base from V and 8 bases from J, with 15 bases between. The CDR3 length is 15 residues. The germline V gene has CDR1 MDHEN and CDR2 SYDVKM. The CDR3 nucleotides read TGTGCCAGCAGTTTATCGTCAGGGGTTTCGGATGAGCAGTTCTTC. Translation: CASSLSSGVSDEQFF.

J is TRBJ1-5 and V is TRBV19; D unresolved. This CDR3 spans 13 amino acids. The V gene lost 5 bases and the J gene lost 2 bases, with 7 bases spanning the gap. Germline CDR1 and CDR2: LNHDA and SQIVND (reference sequence). The CDR3, as DNA: TGTGCCAGTAGTTCCTATGGCAATCAGCCCCAGCATTTT. Protein: CASSSYGNQPQHF. Variable domain in full (rest from reference TRBV19 and TRBJ1-5): DGGITQSPKYLFRKEGQNVTLSCEQNLNHDAMYWYRQDPGQGLRLIYYSQIVNDFQKGDIAEGYSVSREKKESFPLTVTSAQKNPTAFYLCASSSYGNQPQHFGDGTRLSIL.